Listed here are 9 T cell receptor beta chains from one sample, sequenced in a study of cytomegalovirus exposure and HLA in healthy donors. Here immunoSEQ multiplex PCR was the method, and the copy in TCRdb shows in-frame clones only, minus some. The data hold roughly 330,000 clones, with about nine tenths observed a single time. The specimen sequenced was PBMCs. These receptors were obtained from a woman aged 25 to 45 in good health and CMV-seropositive.

This chain connects TRBV5-1 to TRBJ1-2, with 7 bases aligning to TRBD1. V was pared by 2 bases and J by 6 bases, with 7 bases of the junction left unmatched. The germline V gene has CDR1 SGHRS and CDR2 YFSETQ. This CDR3 has 14 amino acids. CDR3 sequence reads: CASSLQQGSDGYTF. DNA for the CDR3: TGCGCCAGCAGCTTACAACAGGGGTCGGATGGCTACACCTTC.

The rearrangement links TRBV15 to TRBJ2-7, with TRBD1 matching 9 bases. Germline CDR1 and CDR2: LNHNV and YYDKDF (reference sequence). With V trimmed by 10 bases and J by 7 bases, 8 bases remained unmatched. The CDR3 is made up of 12 amino acids. The CDR3 region has the DNA TGTGCCATCCAGGGACAGGGTGGTGAGCAGTACTTC. Its protein product is CAIQGQGGEQYF.

The rearrangement links TRBV11-1 to TRBJ2-5; D is unresolved. The germline V and J ends were trimmed by 1 base and 0 bases, with 3 bases remaining between them. The CDR3 extends over 13 amino acids. The germline V gene encodes CDR1 SGHAT and CDR2 FQDESV (reference sequence). The CDR3 loop is CASSLVYQETQYF. The CDR3 coding sequence is TGTGCCAGCAGCTTAGTCTACCAAGAGACCCAGTACTTC.

This chain links TRBV30 with TRBJ1-3; TRBD1 matches 10 bases. The germline gives CDR1 GTSNPN, CDR2 SVGIG (reference sequence). The length of the CDR3 is 16 residues. Trimming took 2 bases from V and 2 from J; bases not matched to a gene: 6. This CDR3 is CAWSSATGGTGNTIYF. For the CDR3, the DNA is TGTGCCTGGAGTTCTGCGACAGGGGGCACTGGAAACACCATATATTTT.

This clone was found a few times. J is TRBJ1-5 and V is TRBV6-1, with 7 nucleotides matching TRBD1. The CDR3 has 15 residues. Germline assignment: CDR1 MNHNS and CDR2 SASEGT. V lost 6 bases to trimming and J lost 6 bases; unmatched junction nucleotides: 11. The CDR3 sequence: CASRPRGDRVQPQHF. The CDR3 nucleotides are TGTGCCAGCAGACCCAGGGGGGATCGGGTTCAGCCCCAGCATTTT.

The chain carries TRBV11-2 and TRBJ1-5, with D hard to call. V was pared by 0 bases and J by 4 bases, with 4 bases between. Germline CDR1 SGHAT, CDR2 FQNNGV. The CDR3 extends over 13 amino acids. DNA of the CDR3: TGTGCCAGCAGCTTAGACCTTAATCAGCCCCAGCATTTT. Its protein product is CASSLDLNQPQHF.

V usage is TRBV28 and J usage is TRBJ2-7; 11 nucleotides agree with TRBD2. After removal of 5 bases from V and 7 bases from J, the junction contained 16 bases not matched to a gene. This CDR3 is 17 amino acids long. Germline lookup yields CDR1 MDHEN and CDR2 SYDVKM. In nucleotides, the CDR3 is TGTGCCAGCAGTCCCGACACAATAGCGGGGGGGTCGGGTGAGCAGTACTTC. Its protein is CASSPDTIAGGSGEQYF.

This clone has just one count. This chain links TRBV28 with TRBJ2-7; D may match TRBD1 or TRBD2 (6 bases each). V gave up 6 bases and J gave up 4 bases, with 16 bases separating them. This CDR3 contains 14 residues. Germline CDR1 MDHEN, CDR2 SYDVKM. CDR3 in DNA: TGTGCCAGCAGCTATTTGGGGGGCCGATACGAGCAGTACTTC. Protein: CASSYLGGRYEQYF.

V gene TRBV27 combines with J gene TRBJ1-2; D unclear. Trimming left V 7 bases short and J 3 bases short, with 15 bases between. Germline CDR1 and CDR2: MNHEY and SMNVEV (reference sequence). This CDR3 contains 14 residues. CDR3 loop: CASKLGGRDYGYTF. As DNA, the CDR3 is TGTGCCAGCAAATTGGGTGGACGTGACTATGGCTACACCTTC.